A single sample is the source of the 21 T cell receptor beta chains below, sequenced in a study of T cells in localized non-small cell lung cancer. Libraries were prepared by immunoSEQ multiplex PCR; TCRdb keeps only in-frame clonotypes and omits some of them. The sample holds roughly 77,000 clones, 85% to 90% seen once. The sequencing used peripheral blood, collected before any cancer treatment. The origin of the receptors is a woman aged 35 to 75 with stage I squamous cell lung carcinoma.

The V gene is TRBV21-1, the J gene TRBJ2-2; TRBD1, the table's D call, was not compared with the DNA. TRBV21-1 is tagged as a pseudogene. CDR3 length: 13 residues. CDR3 region: CASGTAYTGELFF. As DNA, the CDR3 is TGTGCCAGCGGGACAGCCTACACCGGGGAGCTGTTTTTT.

The J gene is TRBJ1-1, the V gene TRBV18; 7 nucleotides align to TRBD1. The germline V gene has CDR1 KGHSH and CDR2 LQKENI. J was trimmed by 7 bases and V by 3 bases; bases with no gene match: 5. The CDR3 contains 13 residues. CDR3 bases: TGTGCCAGCTCACCCCGACAGGGCCTTGAAGCTTTCTTT. Translated, it gives CASSPRQGLEAFF. Full variable domain (rest looked up from reference TRBV18 and TRBJ1-1): NAGVMQNPRHLVRRRGQEARLRCSPMKGHSHVYWYRQLPEEGLKFMVYLQKENIIDESGMPKERFSAEFPKEGPSILRIQQVVRGDSAAYFCASSPRQGLEAFFGQGTRLTVV.

The rearrangement links TRBV11-2 to TRBJ1-2; D not certain. The germline V and J ends were trimmed by 6 bases and 8 bases, with 10 bases remaining between them. There are 11 residues in the CDR3. Per germline, CDR1 SGHAT and CDR2 FQNNGV. CDR3 coding DNA: TGTGCCAGCAGTTACAGTGGGGGCTACACCTTC. This encodes CASSYSGGYTF.

The chain uses TRBV28 and TRBJ1-5, with 10 bases fitting TRBD1. The CDR3 has 14 amino acids. V lost 7 bases and J lost 2; bases outside the gene matches: 2. The germline CDR1 and CDR2 sequences are MDHEN and SYDVKM. The CDR3 protein is CASKGTGGNQPQHF. Written as DNA, the CDR3 is TGTGCCAGCAAGGGGACAGGGGGCAATCAGCCCCAGCATTTT.

V and J are TRBV10-1 and TRBJ2-1; 11 bases are a match to TRBD2. The CDR3 consists of 14 residues. The V gene end was trimmed by 2 bases and the J gene end by 7 bases; junction bases not matched to a gene: 1. Per the germline V gene, CDR1 is WNHNN and CDR2 is SYGVQD (reference sequence). CDR3 protein: CASSELAGGNEQFF. The CDR3 region has the DNA TGCGCCAGCAGTGAGCTAGCGGGGGGTAATGAGCAGTTCTTC.

This clone was picked up one time. V gene TRBV16 combines with J gene TRBJ1-6; D is unresolved. V gave up 3 bases and J gave up 7 bases, with 13 bases separating them. The CDR3 contains 15 residues. Germline V lookup: CDR1 KGHSY, CDR2 FQNENV. CDR3 sequence: CASSQAGERNSPLHF. In DNA form, the CDR3 reads TGTGCCAGCAGCCAGGCCGGGGAAAGAAATTCACCCCTCCACTTT. The full variable domain, in which reference TRBV16 and TRBJ1-6 provide the parts outside the CDR3, is GEEVAQTPKHLVRGEGQKAKLYCAPIKGHSYVFWYQQVLKNEFKFLISFQNENVFDETGMPKERFSAKCLPNSPCSLEIQATKLEDSAVYFCASSQAGERNSPLHFGNGTRLTVT.

This sequence joins TRBV4-1 and TRBJ1-1, with D possibly matching TRBD1 (6 bases). CDR1 and CDR2 from the germline V gene are MGHRA and YSYEKL. The CDR3 contains 14 residues. With 3 bases removed from V and 4 bases from J, the gap between germline ends came to 12 bases. For the CDR3, the DNA is TGCGCCAGCAGCCACCCGGACAGTGGCACTGAAGCTTTCTTT. Translating it yields CASSHPDSGTEAFF.

V usage is TRBV5-1 and J usage is TRBJ2-6; no reliable D call. The germline V gene encodes CDR1 SGHRS and CDR2 YFSETQ. Deletions cut 4 bases from V and 0 bases from J, with 11 bases between. The CDR3 totals 16 residues. The CDR3 sequence: CASSVATLSGANVLTF. CDR3 nucleotide sequence: TGCGCCAGCAGCGTGGCCACCCTCTCTGGGGCCAACGTCCTGACTTTC.

The V call is TRBV6-1, the J call TRBJ1-1; D not certain. V dropped 0 bases and J dropped 1 base, with 12 bases sitting between them. The CDR3 is 16 amino acids. Per germline, CDR1 MNHNS and CDR2 SASEGT. Written as DNA, the CDR3 is TGTGCCAGCAGTGAAGCGGGAGGGCTTGGGAACACTGAAGCTTTCTTT. Its protein product is CASSEAGGLGNTEAFF.

The chain has TRBV30 and TRBJ2-3; D is possibly TRBD2 (6 bases). The V end lost 0 bases, the J end lost 2 bases, and 9 bases lay between the germline ends. The germline gives CDR1 GTSNPN, CDR2 SVGIG (reference sequence). The CDR3 has 14 amino acids. CDR3 nucleotides: TGTGCCTGGAGTGTTGGCGGGATCACAGATACGCAGTATTTT. Its protein is CAWSVGGITDTQYF.

The genes are TRBV30 and TRBJ2-4, with D perhaps matching TRBD2 (5 bases). V gave up 0 bases and J gave up 8 bases, with 11 bases separating them. The CDR3 has 13 residues. Germline V gene lookup returns CDR1 GTSNPN and CDR2 SVGIG (reference sequence). The CDR3 region has the DNA TGTGCCTGGAGTGTACGGATGAGGGACATTCAGTACTTC. Translated, it gives CAWSVRMRDIQYF. Drawing the rest from reference TRBV30 and TRBJ2-4, the complete variable domain is SQTIHQWPATLVQPVGSPLSLECTVEGTSNPNLYWYRQAAGRGLQLLFYSVGIGQISSEVPQNLSASRPQDRQFILSSKKLLLSDSGFYLCAWSVRMRDIQYFGAGTRLSVL.

The chain uses TRBV5-1 and TRBJ1-1; D not certain. The CDR3 is 16 amino acids. From germline, CDR1 is SGHRS and CDR2 YFSETQ. Trimming shortened V by 0 bases and J by 5 bases, and 17 bases separated the two germline ends. Here the CDR3 reads CASSLGVRRRGTEAFF. The CDR3 bases are TGCGCCAGCAGCTTGGGAGTTCGTCGCCGGGGTACTGAAGCTTTCTTT.

This rearrangement joins TRBV5-5 to TRBJ2-7, with 7 nucleotides matching TRBD1. Germline-derived CDR1 and CDR2 are SGHKS and YYEKEE (reference sequence). This CDR3 region has 13 residues. Trimming cost V 1 base and J 6 bases; bases outside gene matches: 4. The CDR3 DNA reads TGTGCCAGCAGCTTGACAGGGGCCACCGAGCAGTACTTC. As protein: CASSLTGATEQYF.

This chain connects TRBV5-1 to TRBJ2-5, with D hard to call. This CDR3 comprises 11 residues. V lost 1 base to trimming and J lost 3 bases, with 1 base between them. Per germline, CDR1 SGHRS and CDR2 YFSETQ. The CDR3 protein is CASSLKETQYF. In DNA, the CDR3 is TGCGCCAGCAGCTTGAAAGAGACCCAGTACTTC.

The chain uses TRBV29-1 and TRBJ2-7, with TRBD1 identical over 9 bases. This CDR3 contains 15 residues. CDR1 and CDR2 from the germline V gene are SQVTM and ANQGSEA. V gave up 5 bases and J gave up 3 bases; unmatched junction bases: 11. The CDR3 sequence: CSVPGQGTRGYEQYF. In DNA, the CDR3 is TGCAGCGTTCCGGGACAGGGAACTCGGGGCTACGAGCAGTACTTC.

This chain connects TRBV5-1 to TRBJ1-1; 9 bases are shared with TRBD1. CDR1 and CDR2 from the germline V gene are SGHRS and YFSETQ. This CDR3 spans 13 amino acids. Germline trimming cut 7 bases from V and 6 bases from J; bases unmatched to any gene: 7. In nucleotides, the CDR3 is TGCGCCAGCCAAACAGGGGGCGTCTCTGAAGCTTTCTTT. It specifies CASQTGGVSEAFF.

The chain carries TRBV27 and TRBJ2-2; D is ambiguous. Per the germline V gene, CDR1 is MNHEY and CDR2 is SMNVEV (reference sequence). Deletions cut 9 bases from V and 0 bases from J, with 14 bases between. This CDR3 has 15 amino acids. The CDR3 DNA reads as TGTGCCAGGCTCCAGAAAACCGCGAACACCGGGGAGCTGTTTTTT. It encodes CARLQKTANTGELFF.

The V call is TRBV6-5, the J call TRBJ2-2; D ambiguous. This CDR3 contains 12 residues. The germline V and J ends were trimmed by 9 bases and 3 bases, with 8 bases remaining between them. Germline V lookup: CDR1 MNHEY, CDR2 SVGAGI. The CDR3 is CASRWDTGELFF. The CDR3, as DNA: TGTGCCAGTAGATGGGACACCGGGGAGCTGTTTTTT.

The chain joins TRBV5-1 to TRBJ2-2, with TRBD1 matching over 9 bases. After removal of 4 bases from V and 5 bases from J, the junction contained 9 bases not matched to a gene. The CDR3 covers 16 residues. Per germline, CDR1 SGHRS and CDR2 YFSETQ. In nucleotides, the CDR3 is TGCGCCAGCAGCATTCAGGGACAGGGAATGACCGGGGAGCTGTTTTTT. Amino acid sequence: CASSIQGQGMTGELFF.

The gene calls are TRBV7-6 and TRBJ2-5, with a weak D call TRBD1 (6 bases). Germline lookup yields CDR1 SGHVS and CDR2 FNYEAQ. V was pared by 5 bases and J by 4 bases, with 17 bases between. The CDR3 totals 15 residues. CDR3 loop: CASSVSGDGGETQYF. The CDR3 DNA reads as TGTGCCAGCAGCGTTTCAGGGGATGGGGGAGAGACCCAGTACTTC.

This chain uses TRBV6-6 with TRBJ2-2; D not resolved. The CDR3 totals 15 residues. V dropped 6 bases and J dropped 2 bases, with 13 bases sitting between them. The germline gives CDR1 MNHNY, CDR2 SVGAGI (reference sequence). The CDR3 sequence is CASRFTRYNTGELFF. Here the CDR3 DNA reads TGTGCCAGCAGATTCACCAGGTACAACACCGGGGAGCTGTTTTTT.